This TCR beta chain came from a study of blood T cell repertoires in COVID-19. Across the whole study: The United States, Italy and Spain were the sources of the acute and convalescent COVID-19 samples.

Exposed participants encountered a COVID-19 case during the 2 weeks preceding study entry. CDR3 size: 14 residues. Per germline, CDR1 SGHKS and CDR2 YYEKEE (reference sequence). Trimming left V 3 bases short and J 1 base short, with 11 bases between. The data were produced by immunoSEQ multiplex PCR, yet TCRdb's version contains in-frame clones alone and is incomplete. The table records more than 350,000 clones, roughly 84% of them present only once. The origin of this receptor is a woman younger than 30 who had been exposed to COVID-19. The chain uses TRBV5-5 and TRBJ2-7; D is possibly TRBD1 (7 bases). Material for sequencing was PBMCs or T cells enriched from blood (not recorded which). This CDR3 reads CASSWRDSSYEQYF. In DNA, the CDR3 is TGTGCCAGCAGCTGGAGGGACAGTTCCTACGAGCAGTACTTC.